The 12 T cell receptor beta chains reported below all come from one sample, sequenced in a study of T cell changes during pregnancy in multiple sclerosis. Sequenced by immunoSEQ multiplex PCR; TCRdb stores in-frame clones only, minus some. The data contain about 44,000 clones, approximately 90% of them singletons. Sequencing used CD4+ T cells from peripheral blood mononuclear cells, obtained before pregnancy. Receptors were obtained from a female donor with multiple sclerosis, enrolled in a pregnancy study.

This CDR3 reads CASSLVRSNQPQHF. The CDR3 DNA reads as TGTGCCAGCAGCTTAGTCCGGAGCAATCAGCCCCAGCATTTT. The chain uses TRBV7-2 and TRBJ1-5; no reliable D call. Deletions cut 1 base from V and 1 base from J, with 5 bases between. The CDR3 is 14 amino acids. Germline V gene sequence: CDR1 SGHTA, CDR2 FQGNSA.

The V call is TRBV7-3, the J call TRBJ2-5, with D unclear. The CDR3 contains 15 residues. Germline loops: CDR1 SGHTA, CDR2 FQGTGA. The V gene lost 5 bases and the J gene lost 5 bases, with 18 bases spanning the gap. The CDR3 loop is CASSPGRSNRETQYF. DNA for the CDR3: TGTGCCAGCAGCCCAGGAAGGTCCAATCGGGAGACCCAGTACTTC.

The chain joins TRBV29-1 to TRBJ2-1; no reliable D call. The CDR3 is 11 residues long. With 6 bases removed from V and 6 bases from J, the gap between germline ends came to 9 bases. Germline V lookup: CDR1 SQVTM, CDR2 ANQGSEA. The CDR3 sequence is CSVEVFNEQFF. The CDR3 coding sequence is TGCAGCGTAGAGGTGTTCAATGAGCAGTTCTTC.

The gene calls are TRBV6-1 and TRBJ2-2, with TRBD1 identical over 8 bases. V shed 5 bases, J shed 5 bases, and the junction held 4 bases outside the gene matches. This CDR3 has 14 amino acids. Germline V lookup: CDR1 MNHNS, CDR2 SASEGT. CDR3 sequence (DNA): TGTGCCAGCAGTCGACAGGGGTGGACCGGGGAGCTGTTTTTT. It specifies CASSRQGWTGELFF.

The V and J genes are TRBV4-2 and TRBJ2-1, with 13 bases matching TRBD2. The germline V gene encodes CDR1 LGHNA and CDR2 YNFKEQ. The CDR3 totals 16 residues. J was trimmed by 7 bases and V by 3 bases; bases with no gene match: 6. The CDR3 reads CASSQRLAGGGNEQFF. The CDR3 nucleotides read TGTGCCAGCAGCCAGAGACTAGCGGGGGGAGGTAATGAGCAGTTCTTC.

The chain carries TRBV7-9 and TRBJ2-7; TRBD2 matches at 14 bases. Per the germline V gene, CDR1 is SEHNR and CDR2 is FQNEAQ (reference sequence). V shed 5 bases, J shed 3 bases, and the junction held 6 bases outside the gene matches. The CDR3 runs 16 residues. CDR3 sequence reads: CASSPGLAGDVYEQYF. CDR3 coding DNA: TGTGCCAGCAGCCCGGGACTAGCGGGAGATGTCTACGAGCAGTACTTC.

Only one count was recorded for this clone. The chain links TRBV7-9 to TRBJ2-2, with D tentatively TRBD2 (5 bases). The CDR3 loop spans 15 amino acids. Germline values: CDR1 SEHNR, CDR2 FQNEAQ (reference sequence). Trimming stripped 4 bases from V and 2 bases from J, with 11 bases between. The CDR3 spells CASSSLDSNTGELFF. Here the CDR3 DNA reads TGTGCCAGCAGCTCGCTGGACTCAAACACCGGGGAGCTGTTTTTT.

This sequence joins TRBV5-1 and TRBJ2-1; possible D gene TRBD1, 5 bases. This CDR3 comprises 12 residues. With 7 bases removed from V and 10 bases from J, the gap between germline ends came to 15 bases. Germline lookup yields CDR1 SGHRS and CDR2 YFSETQ. The CDR3: CASGAGRNEQFF. As DNA, the CDR3 is TGCGCCAGCGGGGCAGGGCGCAACGAGCAGTTCTTC.

This clone was counted between two and nine times. The rearrangement uses TRBV2 and TRBJ2-2; 11 bases map to TRBD2. The CDR3 length is 17 residues. The junction had 11 bases not matched to a gene; V was cut back by 6 bases and J by 5 bases. Germline V gene sequence: CDR1 SNHLY, CDR2 FYNNEI. The DNA of the CDR3 is TGTGCCAGCAGCAAGGAACCTAGCGGGAGGCGAACCGGGGAGCTGTTTTTT. As protein: CASSKEPSGRRTGELFF.

The chain joins TRBV7-9 to TRBJ1-1, with 7 bases aligning to TRBD1. Germline lookup yields CDR1 SEHNR and CDR2 FQNEAQ (reference sequence). The J segment lost 7 bases and the V segment lost 4 bases, leaving 3 bases of the junction unmatched. The CDR3 is 12 amino acids. In nucleotides, the CDR3 is TGTGCCAGCAGCTCGACAGGGAATGAAGCTTTCTTT. It translates to CASSSTGNEAFF.

The chain employs TRBV6-6 and TRBJ2-7; 7 bases align to TRBD1. The CDR3 contains 15 residues. V gave up 2 bases and J gave up 0 bases; unmatched junction bases: 4. CDR1 and CDR2 from the germline V gene are MNHNY and SVGAGI (reference sequence). The CDR3, as DNA: TGTGCCAGCAGTTACAAGGGGGCGAGCTCCTACGAGCAGTACTTC. As protein: CASSYKGASSYEQYF.

The chain combines TRBV5-4 with TRBJ1-5; 8 bases are a match to TRBD1. V lost 4 bases to trimming and J lost 7 bases; unmatched junction nucleotides: 7. This CDR3 spans 14 amino acids. Germline CDR1 and CDR2: SGHNT and YYREEE (reference sequence). The CDR3 spells CASSIQGVGQPQHF. The CDR3, as DNA: TGTGCCAGCAGCATACAGGGGGTTGGGCAGCCCCAGCATTTT.